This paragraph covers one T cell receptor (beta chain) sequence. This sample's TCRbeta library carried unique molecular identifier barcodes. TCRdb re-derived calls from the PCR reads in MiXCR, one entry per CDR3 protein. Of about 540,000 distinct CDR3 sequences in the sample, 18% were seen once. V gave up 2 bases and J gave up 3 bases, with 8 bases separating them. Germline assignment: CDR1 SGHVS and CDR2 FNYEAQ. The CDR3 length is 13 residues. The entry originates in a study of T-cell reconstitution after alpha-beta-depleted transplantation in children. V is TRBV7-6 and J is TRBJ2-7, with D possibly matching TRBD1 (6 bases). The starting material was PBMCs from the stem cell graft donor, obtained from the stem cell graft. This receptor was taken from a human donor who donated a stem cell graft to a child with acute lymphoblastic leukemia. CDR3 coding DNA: TGTGCCAGCAGCTTAACACAGGGCTACGAGCAGTACTTC. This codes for CASSLTQGYEQYF.